This T cell receptor (beta chain) was sequenced for a study of PD-1 blockade in classical Hodgkin lymphoma. Whole-study results and caveats: Before treatment, complete responders showed about the same diversity as newly diagnosed patients.

Trimming shortened V by 5 bases and J by 4 bases, and 6 bases separated the two germline ends. CDR1 MNHNS and CDR2 SASEGT come from the germline V gene. The CDR3 is 12 amino acids. The table came from immunoSEQ multiplex PCR; TCRdb's copy has only in-frame clones and leaves some out. The table shows over 9,500 clones, with roughly four fifths occurring only once. As for time point: cycle 4 day 1 (C4D1), after more than five weeks of nivolumab. Autologous stem cell transplantation was followed by relapse in every patient, and brentuximab vedotin exposure varied. Remarks on this clone: The antigen remains unidentified.

The rearrangement uses TRBV6-1 and TRBJ2-1; no clear D gene. Sequences were derived from peripheral blood mononuclear cells (PBMCs), sampled before the fourth cycle of nivolumab. This TCR came from a human donor with classical Hodgkin lymphoma. CDR3 nucleotide sequence: TGTGCCAGCAGTCCCGAGTACAATGAGCAGTTCTTC. This gives the protein CASSPEYNEQFF.